This paragraph reports one T cell receptor (beta chain). Its antigen is unknown. 5' RACE that incorporated UMI labels was used to prepare the TRB cDNA libraries. From its re-call of the 5' RACE reads, TCRdb lists each CDR3 protein once, without DNA. This table lists 150,000 to 170,000 distinct CDR3 sequences. The CDR3 has 15 residues. CDR1 is MNHNY, CDR2 SVGAGI, per germline (reference sequence). This specimen comes from a study of CXCR3-negative and CXCR3-positive naive CD8 T cells. Study observations and caveats: Similar TRBV-TRBJ usage characterized naive CXCR3-negative and CXCR3-positive cells; memory cells differed. CXCR3-positive naive cells carried more hydrophobic TRB CDR3s than CXCR3-negative ones.

The sorting of each CD8+ T cell subset was done in triplicate, at about 300,000 cells each. Naive CD8+ T lymphocytes were specified as CD45RO-CCR7+CD27+CD95-. The rearrangement joins TRBV6-6 to TRBJ2-7; TCRdb calls TRBD2, which cannot be checked without DNA. Specimen: naive CXCR3+ CD8+ T cells from blood. Regarding subset: CD45RO-CCR7+CD27+CD95- naive CD8+ T cells expressing CXCR3 (TNR3+). The receptor comes from a human donor in good health. Some clones in this sample may be carry-over from other donors' samples. The CDR3 reads CASSTGEHSSYEQYF.